These 27 T cell receptor beta chains share one sample of origin, sequenced in a study of a mutant IDH1 vaccine in newly diagnosed glioma. Antigens for these TCRs are unknown. Libraries were prepared by immunoSEQ multiplex PCR; TCRdb keeps only in-frame clonotypes and omits some of them. Altogether some 23,000 clones are present, around 70% being singletons, with the ten largest covering 9.5% to 11%. The time point here: week 11, during vaccination. What each vaccine dose contained was 300 ug of mutant IDH1 20-mer peptide, accompanied by topical imiquimod. The sequenced sample was peripheral blood mononuclear cells (PBMCs), obtained from a glioma patient whose treatment included an IDH1 peptide vaccine. These receptors all stem from a man aged 18 to 30 with glioma. Some clones in this sample may be carry-over from other donors' samples.

This clone was counted only a few times. The V and J genes are TRBV6-5 and TRBJ1-1; maybe TRBD1 (5 bases). The V end lost 3 bases, the J end lost 4 bases, and 15 bases lay between the germline ends. The CDR3 length is 15 residues. Germline CDR1 reads MNHEY; CDR2 reads SVGAGI. The CDR3: CASSYGVSGITEAFF. CDR3 coding DNA: TGTGCCAGCAGTTATGGGGTGTCAGGGATCACTGAAGCTTTCTTT.

The chain joins TRBV11-2 to TRBJ1-1, with a weak D call TRBD1 (5 bases). Germline values: CDR1 SGHAT, CDR2 FQNNGV. Trimming removed 4 bases at V and 0 bases at J, with 12 bases between. The CDR3 is 15 residues long. The CDR3 bases are TGTGCCAGCAGCTGGGACCCCAGGATGAACACTGAAGCTTTCTTT. Encoded protein: CASSWDPRMNTEAFF.

The J gene is TRBJ2-6, the V gene TRBV4-3; D remains unclear. The germline CDR1 and CDR2 sequences are LGHNA and YSLEER. V was pared by 1 base and J by 17 bases, with 15 bases between. This CDR3 contains 13 residues. The CDR3 reads CASSQVGSSGVTF. The CDR3 DNA reads as TGCGCCAGCAGCCAAGTTGGCAGCTCGGGCGTGACTTTC.

V is TRBV29-1 and J is TRBJ1-2; D uncertain. CDR1 and CDR2 (germline): SQVTM, ANQGSEA. Between the trimmed V and J ends, which lost 4 bases and 4 bases, there was a span of 16 bases. This CDR3 contains 14 residues. The CDR3 sequence is CSVVQPPTVYGYTF. The DNA for the CDR3 is TGCAGCGTTGTACAGCCTCCAACCGTCTATGGCTACACCTTC.

The chain couples TRBV5-6 to TRBJ2-2; 10 bases align to TRBD1. CDR1 SGHDT and CDR2 YYEEEE come from the germline V gene. Germline trimming cut 2 bases from V and 3 bases from J; bases unmatched to any gene: 7. The CDR3 is made up of 17 amino acids. CDR3 sequence: CASSFLKGTGDTGELFF. CDR3 sequence (DNA): TGTGCCAGCAGCTTCTTAAAAGGGACAGGGGACACCGGGGAGCTGTTTTTT.

Written as DNA, the CDR3 is TGTGCCAGCAGTTTATCCTCAGGGGCCCATGGCTACACCTTC. It codes for CASSLSSGAHGYTF. The rearrangement links TRBV27 to TRBJ1-2; a weak D match, TRBD1 (6 bases). The germline gives CDR1 MNHEY, CDR2 SMNVEV (reference sequence). Between the trimmed V and J ends, which lost 0 bases and 6 bases, there was a span of 11 bases. There are 14 residues in the CDR3.

This chain joins TRBV18 and TRBJ1-1; a weak D match, TRBD1 (6 bases). The ends were cut back, 3 bases at V and 5 bases at J, with 13 bases in the middle. Germline V gives CDR1 KGHSH, CDR2 LQKENI. This CDR3 region has 14 residues. In DNA form, the CDR3 reads TGTGCCAGCTCACCGGCAGGGGCGCAGACTGAAGCTTTCTTT. Translating gives CASSPAGAQTEAFF.

The chain has TRBV6-5 and TRBJ1-3; the D gene is possibly TRBD1 (5 bases). In germline, CDR1 is MNHEY, CDR2 SVGAGI. V shed 1 base and J shed 4 bases, with 14 bases lying between them. The CDR3 runs 16 residues. Written as DNA, the CDR3 is TGTGCCAGCAGTTACTACGGGGGAGGACGGGGAAACACCATATATTTT. Encoded protein: CASSYYGGGRGNTIYF.

This clone occurred a few times. A junction end diverges from the germline sequence, so it may reflect a read error. The chain recombines TRBV18 with TRBJ1-1, with 9 nucleotides matching TRBD1. The CDR3 spans 15 residues. CDR1 is KGHSH, CDR2 LQKENI, per germline. The CDR3 here is CASSPQGASYTEAFF. The CDR3 region has the DNA TGTGCCAGCTCCCCACAGGGGGCCTCATACACTGAAGCTTTCTTT.

The rearrangement uses TRBV5-1 and TRBJ2-3; D gene unclear. The CDR3 totals 14 residues. CDR1 is SGHRS, CDR2 YFSETQ, per germline. The V end lost 4 bases, the J end lost 10 bases, and 19 bases lay between the germline ends. The CDR3 region is CASSALGTGDSQYF. DNA of the CDR3: TGCGCCAGCAGCGCCCTGGGTACGGGTGATTCGCAGTATTTT.

The chain employs TRBV7-2 and TRBJ2-5, with D possibly matching TRBD1 (6 bases). Germline V gene sequence: CDR1 SGHTA, CDR2 FQGNSA. This CDR3 comprises 15 residues. Deletions cut 0 bases from V and 5 bases from J, with 13 bases between. In nucleotides, the CDR3 is TGTGCCAGCAGCTTAGCGTGGGCAGGGGTGGAGACCCAGTACTTC. This codes for CASSLAWAGVETQYF.

This clone appeared a few times. V is TRBV7-3 and J is TRBJ2-1; TRBD1 matches 7 bases. Trimming cost V 5 bases and J 0 bases; bases outside gene matches: 10. From germline, CDR1 is SGHTA and CDR2 FQGTGA. The CDR3 is 17 residues long. The DNA of the CDR3 is TGTGCCAGCAGCCAGAGGGGGCCTGCCAGCTCCTACAATGAGCAGTTCTTC. As protein: CASSQRGPASSYNEQFF.

The chain links TRBV7-2 to TRBJ2-7; D perhaps matches TRBD2 (6 bases). CDR3 length equals 18 residues. V lost 2 bases and J lost 1, with 21 bases in between. Germline V gene sequence: CDR1 SGHTA, CDR2 FQGNSA. The CDR3 DNA follows: TGTGCCAGCAGCTTAAGGCGGTTAGCGGAGGTAAAATCCTACGAGCAGTACTTC. It is translated as CASSLRRLAEVKSYEQYF.

The V gene is TRBV15, the J gene TRBJ1-2; D gene unclear. The V and J ends lost 1 base and 3 bases respectively, with 12 bases between them. The germline V gene encodes CDR1 LNHNV and CDR2 YYDKDF (reference sequence). The CDR3 extends over 15 amino acids. The CDR3: CATSRGRGSDYGYTF. CDR3 DNA: TGTGCCACCAGCAGAGGTAGAGGGTCGGACTATGGCTACACCTTC.

This sequence joins TRBV20-1 and TRBJ2-7; no reliable D call. The CDR3 covers 11 residues. Germline lookup yields CDR1 DFQATT and CDR2 SNEGSKA (reference sequence). The V end was cut by 6 bases, the J end by 3 bases, with 9 bases between. DNA of the CDR3: TGCAGTGCCCTTCGGATCTACGAGCAGTACTTC. This gives the protein CSALRIYEQYF.

This clone was observed a single time. The chain combines TRBV7-2 with TRBJ1-2; 8 bases match TRBD1. From germline, CDR1 is SGHTA and CDR2 FQGNSA. J was trimmed by 4 bases and V by 5 bases; bases with no gene match: 9. This CDR3 region has 15 residues. The CDR3 DNA reads TGTGCCAGCAGCCCAGACTACAGGGGGACCTATGGCTACACCTTC. It specifies CASSPDYRGTYGYTF.

This chain joins TRBV9 and TRBJ2-2; no firm D call. The CDR3 extends over 15 amino acids. V shed 4 bases and J shed 3 bases, with 13 bases lying between them. Germline CDR1 SGDLS, CDR2 YYNGEE. The CDR3 loop reads CASSSPLGYTGELFF. DNA of the CDR3: TGTGCCAGCAGCTCCCCCTTGGGTTACACCGGGGAGCTGTTTTTT.

V and J are TRBV4-3 and TRBJ1-1; D possibly corresponds to TRBD1 (5 bases). This CDR3 has 17 residues. Germline V CDR1 and CDR2: LGHNA, YSLEER. Trimming stripped 0 bases from V and 3 bases from J, with 17 bases between. This chain's CDR3 is CASSQDLLWGVDTEAFF. In DNA, the CDR3 is TGCGCCAGCAGCCAAGACCTGCTGTGGGGGGTTGACACTGAAGCTTTCTTT.

The rearrangement joins TRBV30 to TRBJ1-1; tentatively, D is TRBD1 (6 bases). CDR1 is GTSNPN, CDR2 SVGIG, per germline (reference sequence). Trimming pared 3 bases from V and 2 bases from J, leaving 19 bases between. CDR3 size: 16 residues. The CDR3 DNA reads TGTGCCTGGAGAAGGGGGACCGCGATTCCCAACACTGAAGCTTTCTTT. Translation: CAWRRGTAIPNTEAFF.

This chain links TRBV30 with TRBJ1-2; 8 positions match TRBD1. The CDR3 is made up of 12 amino acids. Germline V gives CDR1 GTSNPN, CDR2 SVGIG (reference sequence). Trimming at V came to 5 bases and at J to 6 bases, leaving 5 bases not matched to a gene. CDR3 in DNA: TGTGCCTGGTCGACAGGGGCCAATGGCTACACCTTC. Its translation is CAWSTGANGYTF.

This clone was detected a few times. The chain uses TRBV6-4 and TRBJ1-1; TRBD1 matches 8 bases. The CDR3 has 15 amino acids. Germline loops: CDR1 MRHNA, CDR2 SNTAGT. The V segment lost 0 bases and the J segment 6 bases; nucleotides outside the gene matches: 6. Here the CDR3 DNA reads TGTGCCAGCAGTGACTCATGGACAGGGAGGGCTGAAGCTTTCTTT. It specifies CASSDSWTGRAEAFF.

V and J are TRBV19 and TRBJ1-2, with 10 positions matching TRBD1. The J segment lost 4 bases and the V segment lost 5 bases, leaving 10 bases of the junction unmatched. From germline, CDR1 is LNHDA and CDR2 SQIVND (reference sequence). The CDR3 totals 16 residues. DNA for the CDR3: TGTGCCAGTAGTCCGACCTTCGGACAGGGGGTCTATGGCTACACCTTC. Encoded protein: CASSPTFGQGVYGYTF. Complete variable domain (other parts from reference TRBV19 and TRBJ1-2): DGGITQSPKYLFRKEGQNVTLSCEQNLNHDAMYWYRQDPGQGLRLIYYSQIVNDFQKGDIAEGYSVSREKKESFPLTVTSAQKNPTAFYLCASSPTFGQGVYGYTFGSGTRLTVV.

The sample holds one count of this clone. The junction and the germline gene differ at one end; a read error may be behind it. The CDR3 DNA follows: TGCGCCAGCAGCCATTCATGGACCGCGAACACTGAAGCTTTCTTT. It yields the protein CASSHSWTANTEAFF. This sequence joins TRBV5-4 and TRBJ1-1; D not resolved. The CDR3 loop spans 15 amino acids. Per the germline V gene, CDR1 is SGHNT and CDR2 is YYREEE (reference sequence). The full variable domain, completed using reference TRBV5-4 and TRBJ1-1, is ETGVTQSPTHLIKTRGQQVTLRCSSQSGHNTVSWYQQALGQGPQFIFQYYREEENGRGNFPPRFSGLQFPNYSSELNVNALELDDSALYLCASSHSWTANTEAFFGQGTRLTVV.

J is TRBJ1-6 and V is TRBV5-8; 7 nucleotides match TRBD1. The CDR3 contains 15 residues. Trimming took 3 bases from V and 7 from J; bases not matched to a gene: 7. Per germline, CDR1 SGHTS and CDR2 YDEGEE. CDR3 sequence: CASSWTGFKNSPLHF. The CDR3 DNA sequence: TGTGCCAGCAGCTGGACAGGCTTTAAGAATTCACCCCTCCACTTT. Drawing the rest from reference TRBV5-8 and TRBJ1-6, the complete variable domain is EAGVTQSPTHLIKTRGQQATLRCSPISGHTSVYWYQQALGLGLQFLLWYDEGEERNRGNFPPRFSGRQFPNYSSELNVNALELEDSALYLCASSWTGFKNSPLHFGNGTRLTVT.

V and J are TRBV7-9 and TRBJ1-6, with D perhaps matching TRBD1 (5 bases). The CDR3 totals 16 residues. In germline, CDR1 is SEHNR, CDR2 FQNEAQ (reference sequence). V shed 3 bases and J shed 2 bases, with 11 bases lying between them. The chain's CDR3 is CASSFSTETYNSPLHF. The CDR3 region has the DNA TGTGCCAGCAGCTTCTCGACAGAAACCTATAATTCACCCCTCCACTTT.

The CDR3 region has the DNA TGTGCCAGCAGCTTTGGGGCACTCCCCGAAGCTTTCTTT. Protein product: CASSFGALPEAFF. The V and J genes are TRBV7-9 and TRBJ1-1; tentative D call: TRBD1 (5 bases). Germline-derived CDR1 and CDR2 are SEHNR and FQNEAQ (reference sequence). This CDR3 is 13 amino acids long. V was trimmed by 3 bases and J by 8 bases, leaving 13 bases between them.

J is TRBJ1-3 and V is TRBV7-2; unclear D gene. Trimming removed 0 bases from V and 4 bases from J, with 10 bases in between. The CDR3 consists of 15 residues. The germline V gene has CDR1 SGHTA and CDR2 FQGNSA. The CDR3 sequence: CASSLASVSGNTIYF. The CDR3 DNA follows: TGTGCCAGCAGCTTAGCGTCCGTTTCGGGAAACACCATATATTTT.